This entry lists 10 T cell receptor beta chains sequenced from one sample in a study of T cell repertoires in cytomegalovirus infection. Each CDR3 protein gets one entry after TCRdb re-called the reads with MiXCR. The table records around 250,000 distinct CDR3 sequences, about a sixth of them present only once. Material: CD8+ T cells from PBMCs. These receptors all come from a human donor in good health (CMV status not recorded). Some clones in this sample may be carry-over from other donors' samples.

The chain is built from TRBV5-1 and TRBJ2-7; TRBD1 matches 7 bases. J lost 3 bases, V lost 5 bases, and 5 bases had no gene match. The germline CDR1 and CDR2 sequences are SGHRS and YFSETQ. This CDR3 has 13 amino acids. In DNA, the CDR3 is TGCGCCAGCAGGACAGGGTGGAACTACGAGCAGTACTTC. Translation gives CASRTGWNYEQYF. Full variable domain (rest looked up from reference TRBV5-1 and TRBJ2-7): KAGVTQTPRYLIKTRGQQVTLSCSPISGHRSVSWYQQTPGQGLQFLFEYFSETQRNKGNFPGRFSGRQFSNSRSEMNVSTLELGDSALYLCASRTGWNYEQYFGPGTRLTVT.

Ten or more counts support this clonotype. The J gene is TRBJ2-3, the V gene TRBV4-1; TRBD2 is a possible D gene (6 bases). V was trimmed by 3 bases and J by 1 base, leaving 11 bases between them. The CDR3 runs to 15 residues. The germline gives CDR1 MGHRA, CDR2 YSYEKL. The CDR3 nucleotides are TGCGCCAGCAGCCATATTAGCGGACGCACAGATACGCAGTATTTT. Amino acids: CASSHISGRTDTQYF.

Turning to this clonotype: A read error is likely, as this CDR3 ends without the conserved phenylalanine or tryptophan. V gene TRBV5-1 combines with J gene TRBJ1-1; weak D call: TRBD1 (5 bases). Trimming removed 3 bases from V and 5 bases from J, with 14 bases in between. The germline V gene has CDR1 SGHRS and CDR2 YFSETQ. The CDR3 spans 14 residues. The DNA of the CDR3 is TGCGCCAGCAGCTGGACCGGGGGTGATACTGAAGCTTTCCTT. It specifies CASSWTGGDTEAFL.

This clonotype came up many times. CDR3 nucleotide sequence: TGCGCCAGCAGCCCGGCTCTGGGTTCCTCCTACAATGAGCAGTTCTTC. Translation: CASSPALGSSYNEQFF. This chain connects TRBV4-1 to TRBJ2-1; D is unresolved. CDR1 and CDR2 from the germline V gene are MGHRA and YSYEKL. V dropped 4 bases and J dropped 0 bases, with 13 bases sitting between them. The CDR3 extends over 16 amino acids.

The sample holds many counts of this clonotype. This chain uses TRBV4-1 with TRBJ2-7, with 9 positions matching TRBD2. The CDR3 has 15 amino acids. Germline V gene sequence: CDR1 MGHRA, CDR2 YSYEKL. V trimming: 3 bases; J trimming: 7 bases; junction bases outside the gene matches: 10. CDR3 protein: CASSHQGLAVEEQYF. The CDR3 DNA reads TGCGCCAGCAGCCACCAGGGACTAGCTGTCGAGGAGCAGTACTTC.

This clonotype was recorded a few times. The CDR3 is CASSLGVANTGELFF. The CDR3 DNA reads TGTGCCAGCAGCTTAGGTGTCGCGAACACCGGGGAGCTGTTTTTT. V gene TRBV7-6 combines with J gene TRBJ2-2; D not certain. CDR1 and CDR2 from the germline V gene are SGHVS and FNYEAQ. Trimming took off 1 base at V and 0 bases at J, with 6 bases between the two ends. This CDR3 comprises 15 residues. Full variable domain (rest looked up from reference TRBV7-6 and TRBJ2-2): GAGVSQSPRYKVTKRGQDVALRCDPISGHVSLYWYRQALGQGPEFLTYFNYEAQQDKSGLPNDRFSAERPEGSISTLTIQRTEQRDSAMYRCASSLGVANTGELFFGEGSRLTVL.

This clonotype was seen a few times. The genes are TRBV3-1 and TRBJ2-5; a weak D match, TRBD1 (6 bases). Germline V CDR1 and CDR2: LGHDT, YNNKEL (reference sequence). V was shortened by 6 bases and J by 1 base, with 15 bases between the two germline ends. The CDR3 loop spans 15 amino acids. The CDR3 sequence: CASREPGHLQETQYF. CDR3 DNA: TGTGCCAGCAGAGAGCCGGGACATCTCCAAGAGACCCAGTACTTC.

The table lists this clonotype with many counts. Here the CDR3 DNA reads TGTGCCACGACCGGGACAGGGGGTGAAAAACTGTTTTTT. It yields the protein CATTGTGGEKLFF. This chain uses TRBV7-9 with TRBJ1-4; 11 bases align to TRBD1. After removal of 10 bases from V and 7 bases from J, the junction contained 5 bases not matched to a gene. Germline-derived CDR1 and CDR2 are SEHNR and FQNEAQ (reference sequence). CDR3 size: 13 residues.

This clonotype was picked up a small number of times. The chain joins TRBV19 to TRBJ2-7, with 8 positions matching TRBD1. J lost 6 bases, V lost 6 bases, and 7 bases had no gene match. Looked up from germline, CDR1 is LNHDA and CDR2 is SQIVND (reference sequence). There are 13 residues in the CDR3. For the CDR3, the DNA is TGTGCCAGTAGCGCCGGGACAGGTGCCGAGCAGTACTTC. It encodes CASSAGTGAEQYF.

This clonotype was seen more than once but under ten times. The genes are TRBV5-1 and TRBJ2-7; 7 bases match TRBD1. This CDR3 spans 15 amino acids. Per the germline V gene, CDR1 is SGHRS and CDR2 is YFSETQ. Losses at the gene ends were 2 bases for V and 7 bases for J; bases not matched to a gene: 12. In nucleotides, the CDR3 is TGCGCCAGCAGCTTTTCACAGGGGACCCTTCGTGAGCAGTACTTC. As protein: CASSFSQGTLREQYF.